This TCR beta chain was recorded in a study of low-dose radiotherapy and immunotherapy resistance in tumors. The sample's time point: after trial treatment. Noted treatment: LDRT plus nivolumab, ipilimumab, low-dose cyclophosphamide and aspirin (RACIN trial). Nivolumab, ipilimumab, aspirin, low-dose cyclophosphamide and low-dose radiotherapy were all administered to the donors. V shed 3 bases, J shed 3 bases, and the junction held 8 bases outside the gene matches. CDR1 and CDR2 (germline): DFQATT, SNEGSKA (reference sequence). The CDR3 length is 16 residues. TRAV- and TRBV-specific primers were used for first-strand cDNA, which covered alpha and beta chains. The PCR that amplified TCRs ran for around 20 cycles, relying on a constant-region primer and a V-primer adapter. TCRdb re-derived calls from the reads in MiXCR, one entry per CDR3 protein. The table has some 40,000 distinct CDR3 sequences, 20% seen once.

At least ten counts were recorded for this clonotype. This receptor was identified in a female donor with ovarian cancer. The V and J genes are TRBV20-1 and TRBJ2-1, with 10 bases lining up with TRBD2. Sample: PBMCs, taken after low-dose radiotherapy plus immunotherapy. CDR3 nucleotide sequence: TGCAGTGCTAGTCGTCCTAGCGGGGGCGTCTACAATGAGCAGTTCTTC. This codes for CSASRPSGGVYNEQFF.